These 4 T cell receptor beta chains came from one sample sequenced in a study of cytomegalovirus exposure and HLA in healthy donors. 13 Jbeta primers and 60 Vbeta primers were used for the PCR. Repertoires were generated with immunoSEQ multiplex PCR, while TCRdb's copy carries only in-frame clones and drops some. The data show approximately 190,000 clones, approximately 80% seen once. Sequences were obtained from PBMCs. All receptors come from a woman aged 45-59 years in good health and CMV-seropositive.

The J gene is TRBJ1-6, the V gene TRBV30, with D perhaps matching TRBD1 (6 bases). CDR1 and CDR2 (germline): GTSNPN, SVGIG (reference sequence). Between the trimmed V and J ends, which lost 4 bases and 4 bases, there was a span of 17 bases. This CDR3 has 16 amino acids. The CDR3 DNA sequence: TGTGCCTGGACGGTTGGACAGAGGCGATATAATTCACCCCTCCACTTT. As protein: CAWTVGQRRYNSPLHF.

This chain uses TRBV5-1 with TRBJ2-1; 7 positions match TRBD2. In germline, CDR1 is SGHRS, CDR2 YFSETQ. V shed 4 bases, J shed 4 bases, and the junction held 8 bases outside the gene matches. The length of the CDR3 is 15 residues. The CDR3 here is CASSPTGTIYNEQFF. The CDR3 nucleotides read TGCGCCAGCAGCCCTACCGGGACTATATACAATGAGCAGTTCTTC.

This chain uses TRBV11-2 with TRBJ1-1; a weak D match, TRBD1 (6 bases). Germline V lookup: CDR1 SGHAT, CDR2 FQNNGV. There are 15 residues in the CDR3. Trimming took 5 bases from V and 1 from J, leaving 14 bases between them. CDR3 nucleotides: TGTGCCAGCAGCACTTTCAGGGGACAGAACACTGAAGCTTTCTTT. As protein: CASSTFRGQNTEAFF.

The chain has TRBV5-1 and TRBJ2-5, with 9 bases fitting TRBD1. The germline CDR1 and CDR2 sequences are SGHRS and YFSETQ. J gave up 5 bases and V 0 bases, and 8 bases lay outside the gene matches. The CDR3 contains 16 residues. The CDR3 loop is CASSLAGTGLRETQYF. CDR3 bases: TGCGCCAGCAGCTTGGCAGGGACAGGGCTTCGGGAGACCCAGTACTTC. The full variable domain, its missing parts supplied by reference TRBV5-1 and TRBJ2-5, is KAGVTQTPRYLIKTRGQQVTLSCSPISGHRSVSWYQQTPGQGLQFLFEYFSETQRNKGNFPGRFSGRQFSNSRSEMNVSTLELGDSALYLCASSLAGTGLRETQYFGPGTRLLVL.